Listed here are 6 T cell receptor beta chains from one sample, sequenced in a study of T cells in Graves' hyperthyroidism and ophthalmopathy (dated by TCRdb to the late 2010s). The library came from multiplex PCR. Sequenced on an Illumina HiSeq 2000. The TCR beta CDR3 regions were amplified from RNA transcripts. A first-round RT-PCR of the TCR CDR3 used the HTBI primer set with the Qiagen OneStep RT-PCR kit. TCRdb itself trimmed the public reads at Q25 with fastp, ran MiXCR and retained productive beta chains. Rows matching on CDR3 protein sequence are summarized as one entry with the most common DNA and genes. In this sample the table shows approximately 410,000 distinct CDR3 sequences, under 15% of which occur a single time. The ten most abundant clones make up about 13% of the sample. Sample: blood. The source is a man younger than 35 with Graves' ophthalmopathy.

Many counts were recorded for this clonotype. A much bigger clone sits one base away, suggesting this may be a read error. The gene calls are TRBV12-3 or TRBV12-4 and TRBJ2-7; 8 bases match TRBD1. Trimming cost V 5 bases and J 6 bases; bases outside gene matches: 6. The CDR3 spans 13 residues. CDR3 sequence reads: CASSPRTGREQYF. CDR3 DNA: TGTGCCAGCAGTCCCCGGACAGGGCGCGAGCAGTACTTC.

The rearrangement joins TRBV7-2 to TRBJ2-2; 14 bases fit TRBD2. After removal of 4 bases from V and 6 bases from J, the junction contained 10 bases not matched to a gene. Germline values: CDR1 SGHTA, CDR2 FQGNSA. This CDR3 spans 18 amino acids. DNA for the CDR3: TGTGCCAGCAGCTGGGGTCCGGGACTAGCGGGGGCATCCGGGGAGCTGTTTTTT. Its protein is CASSWGPGLAGASGELFF.

The chain recombines TRBV19 with TRBJ1-5; tentative D call: TRBD1 (5 bases). The CDR3 is made up of 15 amino acids. Trimming stripped 6 bases from V and 3 bases from J, with 15 bases between. The germline V gene encodes CDR1 LNHDA and CDR2 SQIVND (reference sequence). This CDR3 reads CASSPRVENNQPQHF. DNA for the CDR3: TGTGCCAGTAGCCCCAGGGTAGAGAACAATCAGCCCCAGCATTTT.

The chain is built from TRBV7-2 and TRBJ2-5; TRBD1 matches 12 bases. Germline values: CDR1 SGHTA, CDR2 FQGNSA. The trim removed 3 bases at V and 4 bases at J, leaving 6 bases unmatched. This CDR3 region has 16 residues. CDR3 sequence: CASSLGGQGARETQYF. The CDR3 DNA sequence: TGTGCCAGCAGCTTGGGGGGACAGGGGGCGCGAGAGACCCAGTACTTC.

The V gene is TRBV11-1, the J gene TRBJ2-3; 11 nucleotides agree with TRBD2. With 5 bases clipped from V and 5 bases from J, the junction kept 6 bases outside the gene matches. This CDR3 contains 15 residues. CDR1 is SGHAT and CDR2 is FQDESV in the germline V gene (reference sequence). CDR3 sequence (DNA): TGTGCCAGCAGCCCCGACGGACTAGCGGGAGATACGCAGTATTTT. Translating gives CASSPDGLAGDTQYF. The full variable domain, its missing parts supplied by reference TRBV11-1 and TRBJ2-3, is EAEVAQSPRYKITEKSQAVAFWCDPISGHATLYWYRQILGQGPELLVQFQDESVVDDSQLPKDRFSAERLKGVDSTLKIQPAELGDSAMYLCASSPDGLAGDTQYFGPGTRLTVL.

At least ten counts were recorded for this clonotype. The CDR3 DNA sequence: TGTGCCAGCAGCTGGGGCTACTCGCAGTATTTT. It specifies CASSWGYSQYF. The V gene is TRBV11-2, the J gene TRBJ2-3; a weak D match, TRBD1 (5 bases). V was pared by 4 bases and J by 10 bases, with 9 bases between. This CDR3 is 11 amino acids long. CDR1 and CDR2 from the germline V gene are SGHAT and FQNNGV.